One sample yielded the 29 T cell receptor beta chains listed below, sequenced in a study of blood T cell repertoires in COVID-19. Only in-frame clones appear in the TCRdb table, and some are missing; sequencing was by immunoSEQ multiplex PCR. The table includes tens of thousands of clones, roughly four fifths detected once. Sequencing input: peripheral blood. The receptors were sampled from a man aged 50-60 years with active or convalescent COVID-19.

In nucleotides, the CDR3 is TGTGCCAGCAGTGAAGGTCAGGCAGGGGGAATTGAGACCCAGTACTTC. Translation: CASSEGQAGGIETQYF. The chain is built from TRBV6-1 and TRBJ2-5, with TRBD1 matching 7 bases. Trimming took 1 base from V and 5 from J; bases not matched to a gene: 10. The germline V gene has CDR1 MNHNS and CDR2 SASEGT. This CDR3 has 16 amino acids.

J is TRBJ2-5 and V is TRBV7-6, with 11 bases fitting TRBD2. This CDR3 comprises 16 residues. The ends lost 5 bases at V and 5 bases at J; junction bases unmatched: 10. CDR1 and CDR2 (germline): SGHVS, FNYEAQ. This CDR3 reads CASSTSSGGTRETQYF. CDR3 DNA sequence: TGTGCCAGCAGCACCTCTAGCGGGGGGACCCGGGAGACCCAGTACTTC. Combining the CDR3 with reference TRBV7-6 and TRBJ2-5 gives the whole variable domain GAGVSQSPRYKVTKRGQDVALRCDPISGHVSLYWYRQALGQGPEFLTYFNYEAQQDKSGLPNDRFSAERPEGSISTLTIQRTEQRDSAMYRCASSTSSGGTRETQYFGPGTRLLVL.

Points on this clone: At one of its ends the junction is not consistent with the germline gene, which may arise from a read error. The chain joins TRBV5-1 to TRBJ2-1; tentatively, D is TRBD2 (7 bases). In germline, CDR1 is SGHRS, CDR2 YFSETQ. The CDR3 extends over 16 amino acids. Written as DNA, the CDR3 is TGCGCCAGCAGTTTGGCCGTGGGGGGGCCGCCTGGGGAGCAGTTCTTC. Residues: CASSLAVGGPPGEQFF.

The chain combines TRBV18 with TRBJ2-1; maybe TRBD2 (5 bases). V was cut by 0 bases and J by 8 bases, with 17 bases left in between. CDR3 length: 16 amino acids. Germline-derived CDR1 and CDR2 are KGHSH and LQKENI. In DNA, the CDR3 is TGTGCCAGCTCACCACCAGGGAGTCTCACTACACATGAGCAGTTCTTC. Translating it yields CASSPPGSLTTHEQFF.

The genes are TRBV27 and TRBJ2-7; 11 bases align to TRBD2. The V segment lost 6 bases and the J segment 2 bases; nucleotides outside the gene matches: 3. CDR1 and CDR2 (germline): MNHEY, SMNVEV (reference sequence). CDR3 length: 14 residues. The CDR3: CASRKLAGAYEQYF. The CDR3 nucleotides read TGTGCCAGCAGAAAACTAGCGGGGGCCTACGAGCAGTACTTC.

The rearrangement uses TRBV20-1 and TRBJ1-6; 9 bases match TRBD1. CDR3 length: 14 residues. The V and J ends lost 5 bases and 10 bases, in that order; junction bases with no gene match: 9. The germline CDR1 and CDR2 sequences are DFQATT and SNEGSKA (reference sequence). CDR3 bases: TGCAGTGCTGGTGTGACAGGGGGGGGATCACCCCTCCACTTT. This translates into CSAGVTGGGSPLHF.

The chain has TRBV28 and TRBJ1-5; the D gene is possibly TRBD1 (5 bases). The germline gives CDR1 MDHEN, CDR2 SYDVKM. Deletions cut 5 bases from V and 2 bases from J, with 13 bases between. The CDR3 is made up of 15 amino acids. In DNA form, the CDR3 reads TGTGCCAGCAGTAAACAGGCTTTCGGCAATCAGCCCCAGCATTTT. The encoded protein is CASSKQAFGNQPQHF.

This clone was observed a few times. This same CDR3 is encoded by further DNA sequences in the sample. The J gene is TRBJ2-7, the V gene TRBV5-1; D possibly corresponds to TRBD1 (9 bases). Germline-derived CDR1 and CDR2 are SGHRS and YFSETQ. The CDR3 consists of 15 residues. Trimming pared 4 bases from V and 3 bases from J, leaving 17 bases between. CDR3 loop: CASSPGGTGNYEQYF. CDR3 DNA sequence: TGCGCCAGCAGCCCGGGGGGGACAGGGAACTACGAGCAGTACTTC.

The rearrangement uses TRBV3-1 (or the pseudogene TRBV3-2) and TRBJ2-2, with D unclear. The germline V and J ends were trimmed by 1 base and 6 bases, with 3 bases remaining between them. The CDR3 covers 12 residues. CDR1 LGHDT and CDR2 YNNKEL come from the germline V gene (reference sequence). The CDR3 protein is CASSQAAGELFF. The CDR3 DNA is TGTGCCAGCAGCCAAGCGGCCGGGGAGCTGTTTTTT.

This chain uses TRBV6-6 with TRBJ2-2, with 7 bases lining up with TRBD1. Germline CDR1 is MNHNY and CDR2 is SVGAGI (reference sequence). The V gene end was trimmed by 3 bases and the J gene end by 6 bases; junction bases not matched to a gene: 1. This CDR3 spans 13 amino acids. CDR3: CASSYDRAGELFF. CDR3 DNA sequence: TGTGCCAGCAGTTATGACAGGGCCGGGGAGCTGTTTTTT.

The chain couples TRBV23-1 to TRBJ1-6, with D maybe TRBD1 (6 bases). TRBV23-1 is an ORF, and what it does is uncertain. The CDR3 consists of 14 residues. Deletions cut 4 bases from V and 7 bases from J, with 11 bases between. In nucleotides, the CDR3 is TGCGCCAGCAGTCTCTTCGACAGGAATTCACCCCTCCACTTT. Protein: CASSLFDRNSPLHF.

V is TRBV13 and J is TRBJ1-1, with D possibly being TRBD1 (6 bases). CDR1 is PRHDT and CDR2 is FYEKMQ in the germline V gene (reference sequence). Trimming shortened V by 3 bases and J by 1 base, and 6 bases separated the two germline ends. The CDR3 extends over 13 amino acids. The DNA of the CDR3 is TGTGCCAGCAGCTTGGACAGGAACACTGAAGCTTTCTTT. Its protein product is CASSLDRNTEAFF.

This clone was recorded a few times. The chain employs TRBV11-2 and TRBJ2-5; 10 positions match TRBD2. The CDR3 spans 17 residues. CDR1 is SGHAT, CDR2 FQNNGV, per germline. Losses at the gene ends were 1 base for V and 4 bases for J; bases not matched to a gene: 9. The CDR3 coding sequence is TGTGCCAGCAGCTTAGGCGCTAGCGGGGGTGGGGGAGAGACCCAGTACTTC. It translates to CASSLGASGGGGETQYF. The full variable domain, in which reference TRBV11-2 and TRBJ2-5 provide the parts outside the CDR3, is EAGVAQSPRYKIIEKRQSVAFWCNPISGHATLYWYQQILGQGPKLLIQFQNNGVVDDSQLPKDRFSAERLKGVDSTLKIQPAKLEDSAVYLCASSLGASGGGGETQYFGPGTRLLVL.

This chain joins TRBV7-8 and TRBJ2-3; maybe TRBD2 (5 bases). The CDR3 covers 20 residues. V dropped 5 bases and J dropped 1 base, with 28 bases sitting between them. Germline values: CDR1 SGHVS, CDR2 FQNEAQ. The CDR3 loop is CASSLYSLKSFLEGTDTQYF. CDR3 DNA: TGTGCCAGCAGCCTATATTCGCTTAAATCCTTTCTGGAGGGCACAGATACGCAGTATTTT.

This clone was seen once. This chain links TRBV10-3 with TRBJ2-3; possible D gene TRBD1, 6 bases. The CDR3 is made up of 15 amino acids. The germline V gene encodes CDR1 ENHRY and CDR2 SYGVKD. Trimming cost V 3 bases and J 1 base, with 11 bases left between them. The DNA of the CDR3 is TGTGCCATCAGTGATCTGGGGGCGGGCACAGATACGCAGTATTTT. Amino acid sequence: CAISDLGAGTDTQYF.

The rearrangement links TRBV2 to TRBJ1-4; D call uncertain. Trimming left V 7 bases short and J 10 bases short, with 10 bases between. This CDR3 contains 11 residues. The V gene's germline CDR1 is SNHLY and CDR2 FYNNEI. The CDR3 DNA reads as TGTGCCAGCAATCTAGGTGCAAAACTGTTTTTT. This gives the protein CASNLGAKLFF.

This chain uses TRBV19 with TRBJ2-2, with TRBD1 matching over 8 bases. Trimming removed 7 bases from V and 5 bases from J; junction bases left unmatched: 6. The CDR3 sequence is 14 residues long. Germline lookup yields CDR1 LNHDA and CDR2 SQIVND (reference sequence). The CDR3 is CASIPQGATGELFF. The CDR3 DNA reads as TGTGCCAGTATACCCCAGGGGGCAACCGGGGAGCTGTTTTTT. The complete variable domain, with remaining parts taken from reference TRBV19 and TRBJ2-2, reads DGGITQSPKYLFRKEGQNVTLSCEQNLNHDAMYWYRQDPGQGLRLIYYSQIVNDFQKGDIAEGYSVSREKKESFPLTVTSAQKNPTAFYLCASIPQGATGELFFGEGSRLTVL.

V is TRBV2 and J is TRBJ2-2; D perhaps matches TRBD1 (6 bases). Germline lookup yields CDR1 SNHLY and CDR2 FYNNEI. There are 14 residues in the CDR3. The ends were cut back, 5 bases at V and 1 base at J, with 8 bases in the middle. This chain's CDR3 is CASSRGQNTGELFF. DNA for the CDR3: TGTGCCAGCAGTAGGGGACAGAACACCGGGGAGCTGTTTTTT.

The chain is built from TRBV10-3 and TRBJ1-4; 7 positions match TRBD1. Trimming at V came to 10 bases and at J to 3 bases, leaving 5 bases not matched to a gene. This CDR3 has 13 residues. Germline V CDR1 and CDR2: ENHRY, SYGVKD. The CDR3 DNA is TGTGCCACCCTTGACAGGGCTAATGAAAAACTGTTTTTT. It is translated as CATLDRANEKLFF.

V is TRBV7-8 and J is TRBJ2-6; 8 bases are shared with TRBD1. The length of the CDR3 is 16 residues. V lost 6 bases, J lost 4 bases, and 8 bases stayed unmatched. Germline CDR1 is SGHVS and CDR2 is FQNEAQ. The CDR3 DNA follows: TGTGCCAGCAGTCCAGGGGGCGCGGGAGGGGCCAACGTCCTGACTTTC. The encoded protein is CASSPGGAGGANVLTF.

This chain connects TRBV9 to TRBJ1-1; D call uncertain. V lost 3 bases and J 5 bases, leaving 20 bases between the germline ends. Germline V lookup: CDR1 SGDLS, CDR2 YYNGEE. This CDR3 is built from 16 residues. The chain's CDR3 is CASSGFGVGMGTEAFF. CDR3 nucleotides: TGTGCCAGCAGCGGTTTCGGGGTTGGTATGGGAACTGAAGCTTTCTTT.

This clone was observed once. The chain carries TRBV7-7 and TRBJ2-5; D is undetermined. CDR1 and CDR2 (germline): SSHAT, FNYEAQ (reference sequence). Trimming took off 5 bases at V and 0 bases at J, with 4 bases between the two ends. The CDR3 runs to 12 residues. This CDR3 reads CASSPDQETQYF. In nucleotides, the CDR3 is TGTGCCAGCAGCCCTGACCAAGAGACCCAGTACTTC.

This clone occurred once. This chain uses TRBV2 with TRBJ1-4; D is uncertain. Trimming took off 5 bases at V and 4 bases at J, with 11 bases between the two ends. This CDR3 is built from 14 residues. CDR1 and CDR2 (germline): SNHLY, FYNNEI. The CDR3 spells CASSWAERNEKLFF. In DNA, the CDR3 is TGTGCCAGCAGTTGGGCAGAACGTAATGAAAAACTGTTTTTT.

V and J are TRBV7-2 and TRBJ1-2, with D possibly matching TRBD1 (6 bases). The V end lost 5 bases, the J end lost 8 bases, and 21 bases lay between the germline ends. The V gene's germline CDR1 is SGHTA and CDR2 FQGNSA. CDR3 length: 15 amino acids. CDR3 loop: CASSASRGAVGGYTF. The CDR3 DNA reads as TGTGCCAGCAGCGCCAGCAGGGGCGCAGTGGGCGGCTACACCTTC.

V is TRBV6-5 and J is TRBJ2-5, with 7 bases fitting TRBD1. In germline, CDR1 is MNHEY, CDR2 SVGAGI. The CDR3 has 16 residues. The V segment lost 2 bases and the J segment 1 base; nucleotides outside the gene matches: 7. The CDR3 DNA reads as TGTGCCAGCAGTTACCTCCTGGGACAGCCCCAAGAGACCCAGTACTTC. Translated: CASSYLLGQPQETQYF.

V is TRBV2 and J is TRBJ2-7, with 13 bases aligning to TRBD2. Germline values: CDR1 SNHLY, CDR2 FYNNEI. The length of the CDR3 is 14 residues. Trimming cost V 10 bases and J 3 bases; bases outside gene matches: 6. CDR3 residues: CATSRLAGGYEQYF. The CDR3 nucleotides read TGTGCCACCTCCAGACTAGCGGGGGGCTACGAGCAGTACTTC. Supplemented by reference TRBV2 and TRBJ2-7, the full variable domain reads EPEVTQTPSHQVTQMGQEVILRCVPISNHLYFYWYRQILGQKVEFLVSFYNNEISEKSEIFDDQFSVERPDGSNFTLKIRSTKLEDSAMYFCATSRLAGGYEQYFGPGTRLTVT.

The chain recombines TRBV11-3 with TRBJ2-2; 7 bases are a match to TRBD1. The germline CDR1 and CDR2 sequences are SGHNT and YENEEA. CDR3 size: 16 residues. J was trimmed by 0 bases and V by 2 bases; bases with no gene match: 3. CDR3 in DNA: TGTGCCAGCAGCTTACGGACAGGCCCGAACACCGGGGAGCTGTTTTTT. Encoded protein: CASSLRTGPNTGELFF. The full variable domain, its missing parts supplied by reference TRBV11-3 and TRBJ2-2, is EAGVVQSPRYKIIEKKQPVAFWCNPISGHNTLYWYLQNLGQGPELLIRYENEEAVDDSQLPKDRFSAERLKGVDSTLKIQPAELGDSAVYLCASSLRTGPNTGELFFGEGSRLTVL.

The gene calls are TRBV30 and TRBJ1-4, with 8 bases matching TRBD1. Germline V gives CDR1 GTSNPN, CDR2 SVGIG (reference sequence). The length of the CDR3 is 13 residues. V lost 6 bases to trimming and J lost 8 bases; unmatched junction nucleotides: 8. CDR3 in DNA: TGTGCCTGCTCGGGACAGGAGGGGGAAAAACTGTTTTTT. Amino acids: CACSGQEGEKLFF.

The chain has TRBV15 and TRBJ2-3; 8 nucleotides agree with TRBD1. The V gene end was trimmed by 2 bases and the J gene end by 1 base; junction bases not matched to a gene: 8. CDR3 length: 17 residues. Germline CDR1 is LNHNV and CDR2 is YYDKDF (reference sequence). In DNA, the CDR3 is TGTGCCACCAGCAGATTACAGGGGGGTAGAGGCACAGATACGCAGTATTTT. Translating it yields CATSRLQGGRGTDTQYF.